This T cell receptor (beta chain) stems from a study of blood T cell repertoires in COVID-19. Study details: Some COVID-19 samples were acute and others convalescent; all came from the United States, Italy and Spain. T cells, B-cell-depleted T cells, or PBMCs supplied cDNA or gDNA.

The trim removed 3 bases at V and 2 bases at J, leaving 3 bases unmatched. The CDR3 runs 15 residues. CDR1 is SGHRS and CDR2 is YFSETQ in the germline V gene. Repertoires were generated with immunoSEQ multiplex PCR, while TCRdb's copy carries only in-frame clones and drops some. Of around 140,000 clones in the sample, 80% were seen once. The clonotype comes from a man between 65 and 85 years old who had recovered from COVID-19. The material sequenced was peripheral blood. The V gene is TRBV5-1, the J gene TRBJ2-7; TRBD2 matches at 12 bases. The CDR3 DNA is TGCGCCAGCAGCTCCGGACTAGCGGGAACCTACGAGCAGTACTTC. This encodes CASSSGLAGTYEQYF. The variable domain in full, completed from reference TRBV5-1 and TRBJ2-7, reads KAGVTQTPRYLIKTRGQQVTLSCSPISGHRSVSWYQQTPGQGLQFLFEYFSETQRNKGNFPGRFSGRQFSNSRSEMNVSTLELGDSALYLCASSSGLAGTYEQYFGPGTRLTVT.